The clone carrying this TCR beta chain was found many times. Its antigen is as yet unknown. The source material, RNA transcripts, was used to amplify TCR beta CDR3 regions. In the first-round RT-PCR of the TCR CDR3, the HTBI primer set was used. Each CDR3 protein is one row after TCRdb ran MiXCR on the multiplex PCR reads. The repertoire holds fewer than 750,000 distinct CDR3 sequences, with around 15% as singletons. This CDR3 comprises 12 residues. The germline gives CDR1 LNHDA, CDR2 SQIVND (reference sequence). Deletions cut 4 bases from V and 3 bases from J, with 6 bases between. The sample belongs to a study of T cells in Graves' hyperthyroidism and ophthalmopathy. Findings and caveats of the study: From stable hyperthyroidism, ophthalmopathy was set apart by a 13 V-J model.

Every diagnosis used clinical symptoms, serum thyroxine and TRAb, thyroid ultrasound and orbital computed tomography. The receptor was isolated from a woman in her 40s with Graves' ophthalmopathy. The specimen sequenced was blood. V is TRBV19 and J is TRBJ2-5; no clear D gene. The DNA for the CDR3 is TGTGCCAGTAGTAACCTAAAAGAGACCCAGTACTTC. Protein: CASSNLKETQYF.